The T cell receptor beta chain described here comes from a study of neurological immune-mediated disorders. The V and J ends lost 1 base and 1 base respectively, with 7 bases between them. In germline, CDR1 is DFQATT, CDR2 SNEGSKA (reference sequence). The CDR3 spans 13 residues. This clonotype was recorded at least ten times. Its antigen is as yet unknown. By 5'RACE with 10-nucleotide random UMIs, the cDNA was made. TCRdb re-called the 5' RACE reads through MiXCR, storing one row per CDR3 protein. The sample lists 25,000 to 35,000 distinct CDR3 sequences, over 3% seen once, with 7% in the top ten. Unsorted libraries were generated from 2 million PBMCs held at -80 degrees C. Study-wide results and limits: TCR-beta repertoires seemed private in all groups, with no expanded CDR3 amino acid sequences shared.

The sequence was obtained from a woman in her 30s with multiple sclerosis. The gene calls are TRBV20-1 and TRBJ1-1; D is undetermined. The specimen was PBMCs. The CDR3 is CSARGARNTEAFF. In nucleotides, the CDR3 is TGCAGTGCTAGAGGGGCGAGGAACACTGAAGCTTTCTTT.